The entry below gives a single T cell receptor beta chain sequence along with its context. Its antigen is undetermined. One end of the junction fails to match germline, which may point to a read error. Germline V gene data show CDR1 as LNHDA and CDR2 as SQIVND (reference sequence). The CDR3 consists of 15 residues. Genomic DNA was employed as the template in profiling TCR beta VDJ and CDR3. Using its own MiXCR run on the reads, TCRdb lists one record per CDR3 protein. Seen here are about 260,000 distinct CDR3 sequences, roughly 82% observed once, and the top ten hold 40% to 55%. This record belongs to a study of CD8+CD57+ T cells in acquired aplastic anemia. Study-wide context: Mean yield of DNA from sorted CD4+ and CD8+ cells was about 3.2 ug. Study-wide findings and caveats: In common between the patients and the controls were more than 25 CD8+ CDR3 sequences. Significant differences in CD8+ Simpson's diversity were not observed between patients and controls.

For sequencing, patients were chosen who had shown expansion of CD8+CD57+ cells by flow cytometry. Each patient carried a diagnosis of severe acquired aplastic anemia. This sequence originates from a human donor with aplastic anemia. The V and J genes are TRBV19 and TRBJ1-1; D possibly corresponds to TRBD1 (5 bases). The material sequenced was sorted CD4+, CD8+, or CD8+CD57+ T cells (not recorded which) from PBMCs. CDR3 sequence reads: CASSIALTANTEAFF. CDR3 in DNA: TGTGCCAGTAGTATAGCTCTGACAGCGAACACTGAAGCTTTCTTC.